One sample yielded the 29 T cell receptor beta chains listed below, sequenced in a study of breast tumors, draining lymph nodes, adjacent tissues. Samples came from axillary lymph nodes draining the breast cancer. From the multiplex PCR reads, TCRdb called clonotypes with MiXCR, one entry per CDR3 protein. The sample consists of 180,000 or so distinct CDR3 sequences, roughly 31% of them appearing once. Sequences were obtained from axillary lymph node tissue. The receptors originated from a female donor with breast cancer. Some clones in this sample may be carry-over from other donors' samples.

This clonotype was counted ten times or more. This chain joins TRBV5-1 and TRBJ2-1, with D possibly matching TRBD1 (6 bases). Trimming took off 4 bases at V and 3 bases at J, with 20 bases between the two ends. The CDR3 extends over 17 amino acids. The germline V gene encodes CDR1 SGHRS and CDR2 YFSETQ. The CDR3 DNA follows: TGCGCCAGCAGCCGGACAGTACGGGCGGCAAACTACAATGAGCAGTTCTTC. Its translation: CASSRTVRAANYNEQFF.

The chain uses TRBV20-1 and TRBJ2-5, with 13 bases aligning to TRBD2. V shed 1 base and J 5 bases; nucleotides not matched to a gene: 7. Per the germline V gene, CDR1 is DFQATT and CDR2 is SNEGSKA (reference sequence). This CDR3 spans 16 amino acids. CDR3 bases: TGCAGTGCTAGAGCTGGGACTAGCGGGAAGTTGGAGACCCAGTACTTC. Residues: CSARAGTSGKLETQYF.

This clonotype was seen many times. This chain's CDR3 is CAINLQQGGYGYTF. CDR3 coding DNA: TGTGCCATCAATTTACAACAGGGAGGCTATGGCTACACCTTC. The chain employs TRBV10-3 and TRBJ1-2; D is possibly TRBD1 (6 bases). Trimming left V 7 bases short and J 4 bases short, with 16 bases between. In germline, CDR1 is ENHRY, CDR2 SYGVKD. The length of the CDR3 is 14 residues.

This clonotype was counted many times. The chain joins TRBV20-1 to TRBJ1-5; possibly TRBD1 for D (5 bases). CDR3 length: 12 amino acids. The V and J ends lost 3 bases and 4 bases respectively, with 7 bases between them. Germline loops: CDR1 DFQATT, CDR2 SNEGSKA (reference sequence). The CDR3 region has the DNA TGCAGTGCTAGCTGGGGGAATCAGCCCCAGCATTTT. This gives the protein CSASWGNQPQHF.

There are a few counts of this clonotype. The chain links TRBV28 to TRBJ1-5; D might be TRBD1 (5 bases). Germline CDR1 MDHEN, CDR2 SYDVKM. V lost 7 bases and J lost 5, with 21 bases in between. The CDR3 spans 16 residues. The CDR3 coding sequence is TGTGCCAGCACCCCCGGGGGGAATCGGTTCGATCAGCCCCAGCATTTT. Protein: CASTPGGNRFDQPQHF.

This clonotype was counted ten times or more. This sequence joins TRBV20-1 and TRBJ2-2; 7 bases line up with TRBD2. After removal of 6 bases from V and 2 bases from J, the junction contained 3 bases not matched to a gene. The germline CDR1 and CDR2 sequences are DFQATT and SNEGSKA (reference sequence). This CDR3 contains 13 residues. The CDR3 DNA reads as TGCAGTGCCTCGGGACTAAACACCGGGGAGCTGTTTTTT. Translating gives CSASGLNTGELFF.

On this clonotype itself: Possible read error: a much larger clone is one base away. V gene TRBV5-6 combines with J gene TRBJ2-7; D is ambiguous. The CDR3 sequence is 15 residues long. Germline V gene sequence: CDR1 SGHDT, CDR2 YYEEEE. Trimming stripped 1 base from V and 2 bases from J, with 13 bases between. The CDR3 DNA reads TGTGCCAGCAGCTTGTACACTACCCTCACCTACGAGCAGTACTTC. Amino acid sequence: CASSLYTTLTYEQYF. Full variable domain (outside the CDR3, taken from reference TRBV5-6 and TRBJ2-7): DAGVTQSPTHLIKTRGQQVTLRCSPKSGHDTVSWYQQALGQGPQFIFQYYEEEERQRGNFPDRFSGHQFPNYSSELNVNALLLGDSALYLCASSLYTTLTYEQYFGPGTRLTVT.

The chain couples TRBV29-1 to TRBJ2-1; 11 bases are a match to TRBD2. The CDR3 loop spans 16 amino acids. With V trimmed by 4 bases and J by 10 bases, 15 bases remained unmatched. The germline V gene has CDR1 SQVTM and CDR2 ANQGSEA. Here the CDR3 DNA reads TGCAGCGTTGTTTACTACTTAGCGGGAGGGCCCTCAGAGCAGTTCTTC. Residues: CSVVYYLAGGPSEQFF.

The DNA for the CDR3 is TGTGCCAGCAGTGAAACCGGGGGACTAGCGATCCAAGAGACCCAGTACTTC. As protein: CASSETGGLAIQETQYF. This chain joins TRBV9 and TRBJ2-5, with 10 bases aligning to TRBD2. The CDR3 consists of 17 residues. V was clipped by 5 bases and J by 1 base; unmatched bases: 11. Germline loops: CDR1 SGDLS, CDR2 YYNGEE.

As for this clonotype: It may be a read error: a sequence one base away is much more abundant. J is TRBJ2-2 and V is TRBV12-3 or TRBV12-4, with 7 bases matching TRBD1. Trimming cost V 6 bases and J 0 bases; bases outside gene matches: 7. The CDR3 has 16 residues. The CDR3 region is CASRAPGTANTGELFF. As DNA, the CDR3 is TGTGCCAGCAGAGCCCCCGGGACAGCGAACACCGGGGAGCTGTTTTTT.

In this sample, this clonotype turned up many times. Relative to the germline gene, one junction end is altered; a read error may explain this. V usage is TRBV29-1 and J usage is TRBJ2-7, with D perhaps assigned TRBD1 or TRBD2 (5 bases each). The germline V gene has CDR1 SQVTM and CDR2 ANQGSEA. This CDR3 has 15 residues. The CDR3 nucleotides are TGCAGCGTAGAAGGGGCCGGGGCGGACCCCTACGAGCAGTACTTC. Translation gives CSVEGAGADPYEQYF.

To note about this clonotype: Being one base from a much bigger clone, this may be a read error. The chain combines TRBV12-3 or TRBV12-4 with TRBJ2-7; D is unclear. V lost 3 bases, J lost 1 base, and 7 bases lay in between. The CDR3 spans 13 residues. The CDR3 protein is CASSFRGSYEQYF. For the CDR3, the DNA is TGTGCCAGCAGTTTCAGAGGATCCTACGAGCAGTACTTC.

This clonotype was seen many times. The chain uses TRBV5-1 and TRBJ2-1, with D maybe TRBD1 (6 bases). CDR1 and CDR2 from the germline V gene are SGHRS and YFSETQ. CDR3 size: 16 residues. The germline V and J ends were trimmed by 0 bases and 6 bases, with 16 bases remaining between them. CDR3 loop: CASSLVTGLIVNEQFF. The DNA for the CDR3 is TGCGCCAGCAGCTTGGTAACAGGGCTGATTGTCAATGAGCAGTTCTTC. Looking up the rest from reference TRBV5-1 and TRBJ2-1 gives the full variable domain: KAGVTQTPRYLIKTRGQQVTLSCSPISGHRSVSWYQQTPGQGLQFLFEYFSETQRNKGNFPGRFSGRQFSNSRSEMNVSTLELGDSALYLCASSLVTGLIVNEQFFGPGTRLTVL.

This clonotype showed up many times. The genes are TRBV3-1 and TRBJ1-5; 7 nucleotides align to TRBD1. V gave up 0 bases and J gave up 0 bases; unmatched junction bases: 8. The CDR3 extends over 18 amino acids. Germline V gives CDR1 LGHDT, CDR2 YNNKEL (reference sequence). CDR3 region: CASSQEWRGRNSNQPQHF. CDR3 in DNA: TGTGCCAGCAGCCAAGAGTGGAGGGGGCGGAATAGCAATCAGCCCCAGCATTTT.

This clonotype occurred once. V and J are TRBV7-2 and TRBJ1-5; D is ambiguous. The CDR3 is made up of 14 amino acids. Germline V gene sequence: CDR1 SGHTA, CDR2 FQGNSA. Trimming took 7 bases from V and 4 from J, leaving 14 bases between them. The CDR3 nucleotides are TGTGCCAGCACCCCCGATACGGAAAATCAGCCCCAGCATTTT. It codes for CASTPDTENQPQHF.

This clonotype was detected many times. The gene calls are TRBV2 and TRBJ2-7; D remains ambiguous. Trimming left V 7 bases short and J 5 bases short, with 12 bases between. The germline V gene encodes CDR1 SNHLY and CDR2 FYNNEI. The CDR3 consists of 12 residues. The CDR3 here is CASTGSEDEQYF. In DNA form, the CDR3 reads TGTGCCAGCACCGGGTCTGAGGACGAGCAGTACTTC. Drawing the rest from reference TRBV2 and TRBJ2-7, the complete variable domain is EPEVTQTPSHQVTQMGQEVILRCVPISNHLYFYWYRQILGQKVEFLVSFYNNEISEKSEIFDDQFSVERPDGSNFTLKIRSTKLEDSAMYFCASTGSEDEQYFGPGTRLTVT.

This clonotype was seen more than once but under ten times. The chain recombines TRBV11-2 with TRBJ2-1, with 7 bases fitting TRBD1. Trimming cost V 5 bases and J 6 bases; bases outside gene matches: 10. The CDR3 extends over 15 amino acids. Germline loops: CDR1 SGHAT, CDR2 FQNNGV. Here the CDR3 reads CASSHQGQAPNEQFF. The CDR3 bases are TGTGCCAGCAGCCACCAAGGACAGGCACCCAATGAGCAGTTCTTC. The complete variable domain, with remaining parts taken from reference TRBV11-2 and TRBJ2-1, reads EAGVAQSPRYKIIEKRQSVAFWCNPISGHATLYWYQQILGQGPKLLIQFQNNGVVDDSQLPKDRFSAERLKGVDSTLKIQPAKLEDSAVYLCASSHQGQAPNEQFFGPGTRLTVL.

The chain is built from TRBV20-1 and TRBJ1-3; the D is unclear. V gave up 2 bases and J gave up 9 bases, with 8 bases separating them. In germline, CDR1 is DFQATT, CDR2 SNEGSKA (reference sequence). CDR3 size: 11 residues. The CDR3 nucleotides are TGCAGTGCTAGATCGGCTGGCACCATATATTTT. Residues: CSARSAGTIYF.

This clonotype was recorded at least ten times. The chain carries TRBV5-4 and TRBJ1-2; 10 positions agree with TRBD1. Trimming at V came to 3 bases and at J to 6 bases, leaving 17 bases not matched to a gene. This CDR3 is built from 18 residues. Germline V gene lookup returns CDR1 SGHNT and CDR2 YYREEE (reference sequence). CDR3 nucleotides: TGTGCCAGCAGCTCCGATATCGACCCCGGGACAGGGGAGAATGGCTACACCTTC. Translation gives CASSSDIDPGTGENGYTF.

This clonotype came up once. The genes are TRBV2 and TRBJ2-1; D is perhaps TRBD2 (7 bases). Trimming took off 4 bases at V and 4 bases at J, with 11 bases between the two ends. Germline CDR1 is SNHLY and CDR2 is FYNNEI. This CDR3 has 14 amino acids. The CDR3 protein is CASSGGGGYNEQFF. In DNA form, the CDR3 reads TGTGCCAGCAGTGGGGGGGGCGGGTACAATGAGCAGTTCTTC.

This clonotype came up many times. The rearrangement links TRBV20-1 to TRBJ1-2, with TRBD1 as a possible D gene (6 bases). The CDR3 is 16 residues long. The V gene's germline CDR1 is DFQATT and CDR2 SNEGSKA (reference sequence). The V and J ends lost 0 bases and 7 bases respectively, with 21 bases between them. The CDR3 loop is CSARDPRVGGLRGYTF. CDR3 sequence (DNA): TGCAGTGCTAGAGATCCGAGGGTCGGGGGGCTACGTGGCTACACCTTC.

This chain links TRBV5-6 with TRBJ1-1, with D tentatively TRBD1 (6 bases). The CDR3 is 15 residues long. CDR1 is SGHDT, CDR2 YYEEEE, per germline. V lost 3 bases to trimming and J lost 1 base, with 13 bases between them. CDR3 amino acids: CASSSDGQKNTEAFF. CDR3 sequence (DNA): TGTGCCAGCAGCTCGGACGGACAGAAGAACACTGAAGCTTTCTTT.

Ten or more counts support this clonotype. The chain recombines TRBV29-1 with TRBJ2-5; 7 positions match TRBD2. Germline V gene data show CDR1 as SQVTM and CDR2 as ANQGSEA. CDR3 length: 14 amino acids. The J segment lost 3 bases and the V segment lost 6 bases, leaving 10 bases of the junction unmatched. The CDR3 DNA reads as TGCAGCGTCGGGGGAGGGAACTTCGAAGAGACCCAGTACTTC. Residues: CSVGGGNFEETQYF.

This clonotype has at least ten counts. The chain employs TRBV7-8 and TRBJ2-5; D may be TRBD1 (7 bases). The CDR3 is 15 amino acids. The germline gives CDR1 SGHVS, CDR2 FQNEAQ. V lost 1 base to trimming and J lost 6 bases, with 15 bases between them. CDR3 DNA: TGTGCCAGCAGCTTAGTTAGGACAGGAGGGCAGACCCAGTACTTC. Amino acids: CASSLVRTGGQTQYF.

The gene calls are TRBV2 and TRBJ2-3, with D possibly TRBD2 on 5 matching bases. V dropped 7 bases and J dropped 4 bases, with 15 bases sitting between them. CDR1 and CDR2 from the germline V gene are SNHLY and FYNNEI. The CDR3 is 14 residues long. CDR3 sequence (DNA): TGTGCCAGCACGGGGTCTAGCTTTTCAGATACGCAGTATTTT. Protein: CASTGSSFSDTQYF.

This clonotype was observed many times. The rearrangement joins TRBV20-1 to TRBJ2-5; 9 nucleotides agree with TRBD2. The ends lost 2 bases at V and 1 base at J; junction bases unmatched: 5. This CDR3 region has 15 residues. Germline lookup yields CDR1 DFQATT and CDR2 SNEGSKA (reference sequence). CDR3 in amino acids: CSARLAGSIQETQYF. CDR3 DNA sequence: TGCAGTGCTAGACTAGCGGGGAGCATCCAAGAGACCCAGTACTTC.

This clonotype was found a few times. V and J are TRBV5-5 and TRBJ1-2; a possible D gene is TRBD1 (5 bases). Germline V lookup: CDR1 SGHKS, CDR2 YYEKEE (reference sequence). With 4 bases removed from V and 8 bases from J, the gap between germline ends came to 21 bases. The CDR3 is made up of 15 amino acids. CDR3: CASSPEGPGGRGYTF. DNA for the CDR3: TGTGCCAGCAGCCCGGAGGGACCGGGGGGAAGGGGCTACACCTTC.

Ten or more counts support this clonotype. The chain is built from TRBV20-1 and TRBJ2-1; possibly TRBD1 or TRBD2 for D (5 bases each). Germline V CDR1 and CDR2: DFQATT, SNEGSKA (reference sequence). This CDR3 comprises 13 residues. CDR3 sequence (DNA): TGCTTCCCTGAGGGACGGGTTGTCGGTGAGCAGTTCTTC. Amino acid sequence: CFPEGRVVGEQFF.

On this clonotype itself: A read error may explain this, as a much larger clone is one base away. This chain's CDR3 is CASSLWGTTGELFF. The CDR3 DNA sequence: TGCGCCAGCAGCTTGTGGGGGACCACCGGGGAGCTGTTTTTT. The chain employs TRBV5-1 and TRBJ2-2; D may be TRBD1 or TRBD2 (5 bases each). The CDR3 totals 14 residues. Germline CDR1 reads SGHRS; CDR2 reads YFSETQ. Deletions cut 1 base from V and 4 bases from J, with 8 bases between.